Only a few counts were recorded for the clone carrying this TCR beta chain. Its matching antigen is unknown. This sample was included in a study of identical twins. The J segment lost 5 bases and the V segment lost 6 bases, leaving 13 bases of the junction unmatched. The CDR3 covers 16 residues. Germline lookup yields CDR1 SGHTA and CDR2 FQGNSA. A template switching step contributed a universal primer site, while unique molecular identifiers were present in the cDNA. TCRdb ran MiXCR on the 5' RACE reads and lists one entry per CDR3 protein. This sample has just under 550,000 distinct CDR3 sequences, with about 15% found just once. Findings and limits, study-wide: High-abundance cord blood beta clonotypes had fewer insertions; memory repertoires showed none.

A further study also used this sample, focusing on yellow fever vaccine responses in identical twins. That source notes: Twins' vaccine T cell response reportedly gave the appearance of partial convergence and partial personalization.

This sequence was found in a woman between 18 and 29 years old in good health. The source material was CD4+ T cells sorted from blood. The J gene is TRBJ2-3, the V gene TRBV7-2, with 8 bases aligning to TRBD2. The CDR3 DNA follows: TGTGCCAGCAGTCCCCAGTCCGGGGGGGCGATAGATACGCAGTATTTT. Its protein is CASSPQSGGAIDTQYF.